This TCR beta chain was profiled in a study of Graves' ophthalmopathy and Graves' hyperthyroidism. Study conclusions and caveats: Most thyroid clonotypes expanded beyond 0.001 frequency were also found in blood.

CDR3 length: 13 residues. Germline V CDR1 and CDR2: MNHNS, SASEGT. This clonotype was picked up one time. The antigen is unknown. The sequenced template was RNA, covering the TCR beta CDR3 region. First-round RT-PCR employed HTBI primers, with a second-round multiplex PCR after it. TCRdb passed the multiplex PCR reads through MiXCR, listing each CDR3 protein once. The table has about 220,000 distinct CDR3 sequences, 20% to 25% seen once; the top ten hold about 46%. The sequence derives from a woman aged 45-65 years with Graves' ophthalmopathy. The sample comprised peripheral blood. The chain is built from TRBV6-1 and TRBJ2-7; D remains ambiguous. The tail of the sequence fits TRBJ2-1 better, so the J call may be wrong. In DNA, the CDR3 is TGTGCCAGCAGTGTAATTGAATCCTACGAGCAGTTCTTC. Amino acids: CASSVIESYEQFF.